This TCR beta chain was sequenced during a study of early T cells in non-severe SARS-CoV-2 infection. Study background: The authors sequenced bulk RNA from unsorted whole blood, leaving chains unpaired.

Points from the study as a whole: Reliance on VDJdb matching favored anti-spike CD8 responses; private and CD4 specificities were missed.

For this clonotype: Its antigen is as yet unknown.

The TCR library protocol was used to attach unique molecular identifiers. These identifiers were attached to individual cDNA molecules. TCRdb reanalysed the 5' RACE reads using MiXCR and keeps one entry per CDR3 protein. The sample yields around 82,000 distinct CDR3 sequences, over 12% seen once. Material for sequencing was whole blood. This receptor was taken from an adult who was a healthcare worker with PCR-confirmed SARS-CoV-2 infection or an uninfected control (not recorded which).

The CDR3 sequence: CASSQVQGSAYNEQFF. CDR3 nucleotides: TGTGCCAGCAGCCAAGTTCAGGGGTCGGCCTACAATGAGCAGTTCTTC. V and J are TRBV14 and TRBJ2-1; the D gene is possibly TRBD1 (6 bases). This CDR3 is 16 amino acids long. Trimming removed 1 base at V and 2 bases at J, with 12 bases between. The germline CDR1 and CDR2 sequences are SGHDN and FVKESK.